Listed below are T cell receptor beta chains from one sample, sequenced in a study of blood T cell repertoires in COVID-19. Generated by immunoSEQ multiplex PCR, the TCRdb table keeps only in-frame clones and is missing some. The repertoire includes 150,000 to 250,000 clones, approximately 84% of them detected once, and about 6.9% sits in the top ten. Sequenced sample: peripheral blood. The receptors originated from a human donor with acute or convalescent COVID-19. The donor label of this sample is uncertain. Each CDR3 is given with its conserved first and last residue.

11 | TRBV2 | CASSDYTEAFF
18 | TRBV7-3 | CASSLGHWRERWTDTQYF
13 | TRBV30 | CAWSVGSASPLHF
13 | TRBV2 | CASNRDRGVKLFF
15 | TRBV10-3 | CAISEWDRAKETQYF
14 | TRBV28 | CASSPGVDGNTIYF
14 | TRBV10-3 | CAISVGLNDNEQFF
13 | TRBV18 | CASGGQGYTEAFF
13 | TRBV27 | CASSFIGLRGYTF
14 | TRBV10-3 | CAISGQGANYGYTF
14 | TRBV19 | CASSIEAGPVPQHF
15 | TRBV28 | CASRGYKARTSPLHF
14 | TRBV11-2 | CASSREPLAYEQYF
11 | TRBV18 | CASSDRGGYTF
14 | TRBV2 | CASSGQGSNQPQHF
16 | TRBV4-2 | CASSPRVADSYNEQFF
15 | TRBV7-9 | CASSLGHGLDTEAFF
18 | TRBV11-2 | CASSLNPIGGTVYNEQFF
16 | TRBV27 | CASSFSGTGMQETQYF
14 | TRBV9 | CASSFSGFGGEQYF
13 | TRBV6-5 | CASIADRGYGYTF
15 | TRBV11-2 | CASSFPGQGVYEQYF
14 | TRBV4-3 | CASSQDRRNTEAFF
17 | TRBV4-3 | CASSYETGTSGRNEQFF
12 | TRBV29-1 | CSVPGTGVGYTF
16 | TRBV24-1 | CATSDSVAGAYNEQFF
15 | TRBV7-9 | CASSLGAGGPYEQFF
14 | TRBV5-1 | CASSLGERTTEAFF
15 | TRBV5-1 | CASTTGTSVHNEQFF
13 | TRBV12-3/TRBV12-4 | CASSNRDRGTAFF
18 | TRBV28 | CASSLRAYASSSYNEQFF
13 | TRBV4-2 | CASSQDGTGTRSF
17 | TRBV30 | CAWSVPNRGSGTSPLHF
16 | TRBV19 | CASSRTSSPNTGELFF
13 | TRBV6-6 | CASSPGGFTEAFF
16 | TRBV7-2 | CASSLGGLIGNQPQHF
16 | TRBV7-9 | CASSFGDRTTNEKLFF
16 | TRBV28 | CASPRKTGQGTAEAFF
13 | TRBV7-2 | CASSLRGSETQYF
12 | TRBV28 | CASSGSPNEQYF
14 | TRBV27 | CASSFRQEYYEQYF
14 | TRBV5-6 | CASSSGTGANEQFF
16 | TRBV9 | CASSVVAGRSYNEQFF
14 | TRBV10-3 | CAISQRWNTGELFF
18 | TRBV5-8 | CASSFARTSVSSYNEQFF
12 | TRBV6-5 | CASSQGLNGYTF
11 | TRBV5-1 | CASSSQVEQYF
15 | TRBV11-2 | CASSLDHGRENEQYF